Sequencing of this T cell receptor (beta chain) was carried out in a study of OX40 agonist ivuxolimab in advanced cancers. General study findings and limits: Partial responders at 0.1-3.0 mg/kg showed near-lowest clonal expansion. At doses 0.1 to 3.0 mg/kg, CD4+ and CD8+ clones expanded. No antigen was identified for the clonally expanded peripheral T cells. More expanded clones were seen, on average, in CD8+ T cells than in CD4+.

Remarks on this clone: Its specificity is not known.

Germline CDR1 SGHVS, CDR2 FNYEAQ. The CDR3 is 15 amino acids. Trimming removed 2 bases at V and 4 bases at J, with 14 bases between. The data were produced by immunoSEQ multiplex PCR, yet TCRdb's version contains in-frame clones alone and is incomplete. The sample lists approximately 26,000 clones; 83% were seen once. The genes are TRBV7-6 and TRBJ1-1; D might be TRBD1 (5 bases). The clonotype originates from an adult with an advanced solid tumor such as melanoma, head and neck, liver or kidney cancer. Sequences were derived from CD4+ or CD8+ T cells sorted from blood, sampled in a trial of the OX40 agonist ivuxolimab. CDR3 sequence reads: CASSLIPGRGTEAFF. The CDR3 region has the DNA TGTGCCAGCAGCTTAATACCAGGAAGGGGCACTGAAGCTTTCTTT.